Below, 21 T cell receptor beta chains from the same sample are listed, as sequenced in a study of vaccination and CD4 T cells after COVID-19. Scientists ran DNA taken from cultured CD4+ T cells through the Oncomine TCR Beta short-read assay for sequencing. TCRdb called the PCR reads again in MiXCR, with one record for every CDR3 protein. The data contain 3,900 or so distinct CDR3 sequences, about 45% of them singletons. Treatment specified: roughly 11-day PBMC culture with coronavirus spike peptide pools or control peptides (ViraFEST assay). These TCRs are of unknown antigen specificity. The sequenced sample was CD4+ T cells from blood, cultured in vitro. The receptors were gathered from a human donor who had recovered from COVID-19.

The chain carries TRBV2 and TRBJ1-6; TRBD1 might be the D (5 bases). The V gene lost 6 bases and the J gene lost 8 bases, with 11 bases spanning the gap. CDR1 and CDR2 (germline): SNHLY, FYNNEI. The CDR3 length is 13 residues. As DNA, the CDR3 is TGTGCCAGCAGCGTGGGGGTGGATTCACCCCTCCACTTT. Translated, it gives CASSVGVDSPLHF.

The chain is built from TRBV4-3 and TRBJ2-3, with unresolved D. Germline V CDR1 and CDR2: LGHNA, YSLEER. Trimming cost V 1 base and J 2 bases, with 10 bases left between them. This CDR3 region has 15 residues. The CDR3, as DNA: TGCGCCAGCAGCCAAGTGCTCGGATTCACAGATACGCAGTATTTT. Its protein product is CASSQVLGFTDTQYF.

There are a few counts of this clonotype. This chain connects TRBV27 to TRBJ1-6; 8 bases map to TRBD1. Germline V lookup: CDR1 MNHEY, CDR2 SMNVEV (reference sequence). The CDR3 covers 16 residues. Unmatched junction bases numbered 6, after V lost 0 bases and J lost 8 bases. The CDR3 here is CASSLSSSGGDSPLHF. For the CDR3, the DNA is TGTGCCAGCAGTTTATCGAGTTCAGGGGGCGATTCACCCCTCCACTTT.

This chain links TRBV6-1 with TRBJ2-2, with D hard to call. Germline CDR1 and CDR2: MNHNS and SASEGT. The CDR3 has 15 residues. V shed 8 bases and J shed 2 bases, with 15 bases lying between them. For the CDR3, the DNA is TGTGCCAGCGCCTACTTACTACCCAACACCGGGGAGCTGTTTTTT. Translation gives CASAYLLPNTGELFF.

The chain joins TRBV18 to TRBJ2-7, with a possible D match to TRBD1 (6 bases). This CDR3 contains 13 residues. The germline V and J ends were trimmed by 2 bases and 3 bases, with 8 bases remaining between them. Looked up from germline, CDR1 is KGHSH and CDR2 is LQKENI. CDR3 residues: CASSPGGRYEQYF. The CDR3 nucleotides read TGTGCCAGCTCACCAGGGGGCCGCTACGAGCAGTACTTC.

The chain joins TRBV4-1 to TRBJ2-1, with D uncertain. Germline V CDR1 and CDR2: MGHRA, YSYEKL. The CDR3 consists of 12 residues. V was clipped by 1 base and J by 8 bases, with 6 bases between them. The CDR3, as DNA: TGCGCCAGCAGCCAAGTGCGCGATGAGCAGTTCTTC. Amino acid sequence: CASSQVRDEQFF.

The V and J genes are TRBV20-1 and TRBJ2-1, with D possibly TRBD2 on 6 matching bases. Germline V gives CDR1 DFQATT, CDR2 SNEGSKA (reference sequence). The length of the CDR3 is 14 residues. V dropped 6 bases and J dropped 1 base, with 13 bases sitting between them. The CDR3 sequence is CSARIGGSYNEQFF. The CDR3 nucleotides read TGCAGTGCCCGAATCGGAGGGTCCTACAATGAGCAGTTCTTC.

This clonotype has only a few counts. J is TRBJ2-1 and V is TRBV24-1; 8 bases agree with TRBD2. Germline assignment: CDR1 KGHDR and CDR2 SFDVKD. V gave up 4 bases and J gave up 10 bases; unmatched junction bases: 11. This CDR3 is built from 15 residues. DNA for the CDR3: TGTGCCACCAGTGACCCGGGGGGAGCGGGAGTAGAGCAGTTCTTC. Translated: CATSDPGGAGVEQFF.

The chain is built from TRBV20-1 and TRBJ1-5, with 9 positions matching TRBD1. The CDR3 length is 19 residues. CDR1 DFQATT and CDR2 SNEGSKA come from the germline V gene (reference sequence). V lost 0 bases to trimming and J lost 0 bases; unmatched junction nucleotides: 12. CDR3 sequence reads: CSARDVLGTGPLSNQPQHF. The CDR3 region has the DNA TGCAGTGCTAGAGATGTTTTGGGGACAGGGCCTCTTAGCAATCAGCCCCAGCATTTT.

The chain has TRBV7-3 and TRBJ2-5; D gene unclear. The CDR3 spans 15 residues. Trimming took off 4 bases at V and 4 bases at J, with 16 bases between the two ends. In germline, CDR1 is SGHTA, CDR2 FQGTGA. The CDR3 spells CASSSPGGLGETQYF. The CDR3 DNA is TGTGCCAGCAGCTCCCCTGGTGGGCTCGGAGAGACCCAGTACTTC.

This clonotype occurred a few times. The CDR3 loop reads CASSLGGTGRETQYF. The CDR3 DNA follows: TGTGCCAGCAGCTTAGGAGGGACAGGCCGAGAGACCCAGTACTTC. V usage is TRBV11-3 and J usage is TRBJ2-5, with TRBD1 matching over 8 bases. This CDR3 has 15 residues. The trim removed 1 base at V and 4 bases at J, leaving 5 bases unmatched. Germline-derived CDR1 and CDR2 are SGHNT and YENEEA.

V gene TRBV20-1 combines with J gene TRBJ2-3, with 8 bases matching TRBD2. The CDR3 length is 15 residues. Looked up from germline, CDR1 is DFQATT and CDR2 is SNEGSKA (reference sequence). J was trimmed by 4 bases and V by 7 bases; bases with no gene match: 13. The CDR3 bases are TGCAGTGGCATCAACCCGGGAGGGCCGTCAGATACGCAGTATTTT. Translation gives CSGINPGGPSDTQYF.

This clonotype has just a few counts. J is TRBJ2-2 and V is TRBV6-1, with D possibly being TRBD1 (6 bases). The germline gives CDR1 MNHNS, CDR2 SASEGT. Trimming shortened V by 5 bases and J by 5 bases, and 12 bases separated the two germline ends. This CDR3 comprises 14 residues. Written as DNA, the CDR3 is TGTGCCAGCAGTACGGCACAGGGAACCGGGGAGCTGTTTTTT. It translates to CASSTAQGTGELFF.

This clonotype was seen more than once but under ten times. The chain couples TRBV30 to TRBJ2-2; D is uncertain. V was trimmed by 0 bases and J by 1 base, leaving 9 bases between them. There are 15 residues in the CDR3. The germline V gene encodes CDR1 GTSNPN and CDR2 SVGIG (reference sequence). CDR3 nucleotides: TGTGCCTGGAGTGTACTGCCAGGGAACACCGGGGAGCTGTTTTTT. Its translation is CAWSVLPGNTGELFF.

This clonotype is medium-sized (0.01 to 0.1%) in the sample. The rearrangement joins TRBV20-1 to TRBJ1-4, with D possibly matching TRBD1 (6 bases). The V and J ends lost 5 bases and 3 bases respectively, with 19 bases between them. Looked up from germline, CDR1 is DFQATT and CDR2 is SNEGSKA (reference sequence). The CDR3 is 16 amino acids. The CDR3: CSARREGGPANEKLFF. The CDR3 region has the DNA TGCAGTGCTCGGAGAGAAGGGGGGCCGGCTAATGAAAAACTGTTTTTT.

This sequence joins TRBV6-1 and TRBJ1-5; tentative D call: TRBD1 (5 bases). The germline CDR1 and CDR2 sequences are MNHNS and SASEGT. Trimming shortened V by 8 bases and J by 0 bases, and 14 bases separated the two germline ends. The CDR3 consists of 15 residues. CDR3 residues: CASGAGGNSNQPQHF. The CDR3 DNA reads TGTGCCAGCGGGGCGGGGGGAAATAGCAATCAGCCCCAGCATTTT.

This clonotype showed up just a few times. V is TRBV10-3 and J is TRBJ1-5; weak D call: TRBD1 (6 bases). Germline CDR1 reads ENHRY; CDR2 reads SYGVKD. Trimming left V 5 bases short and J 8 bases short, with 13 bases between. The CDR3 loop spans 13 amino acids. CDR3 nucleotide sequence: TGTGCCATCAGTTACCAGGGGCGGGAGCCCCAGCATTTT. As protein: CAISYQGREPQHF.

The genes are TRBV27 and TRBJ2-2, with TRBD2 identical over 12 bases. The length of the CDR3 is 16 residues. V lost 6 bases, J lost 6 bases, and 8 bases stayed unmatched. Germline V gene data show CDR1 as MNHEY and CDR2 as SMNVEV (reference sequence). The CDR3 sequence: CASRTSGRGDPGELFF. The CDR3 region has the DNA TGTGCCAGCAGGACTAGCGGGAGAGGGGACCCCGGGGAGCTGTTTTTT.

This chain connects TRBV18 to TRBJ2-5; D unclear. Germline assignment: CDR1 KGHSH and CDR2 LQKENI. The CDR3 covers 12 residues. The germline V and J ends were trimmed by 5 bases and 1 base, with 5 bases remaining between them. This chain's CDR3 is CASSARQETQYF. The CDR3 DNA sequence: TGTGCCAGCTCAGCCCGCCAAGAGACCCAGTACTTC.

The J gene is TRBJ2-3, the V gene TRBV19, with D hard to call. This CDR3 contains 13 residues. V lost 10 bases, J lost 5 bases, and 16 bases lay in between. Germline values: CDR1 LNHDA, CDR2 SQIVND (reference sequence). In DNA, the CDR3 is TGTGCCACCCTATCAGCCTTTAGAGATACGCAGTATTTT. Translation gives CATLSAFRDTQYF.

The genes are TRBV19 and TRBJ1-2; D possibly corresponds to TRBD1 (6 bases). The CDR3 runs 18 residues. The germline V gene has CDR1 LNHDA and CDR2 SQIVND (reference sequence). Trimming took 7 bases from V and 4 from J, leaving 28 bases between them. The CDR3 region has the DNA TGTGCCAGTACCTCCTGGGGACGAGGGGGGGGCTTCGGCTATGGCTACACCTTC. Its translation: CASTSWGRGGGFGYGYTF.